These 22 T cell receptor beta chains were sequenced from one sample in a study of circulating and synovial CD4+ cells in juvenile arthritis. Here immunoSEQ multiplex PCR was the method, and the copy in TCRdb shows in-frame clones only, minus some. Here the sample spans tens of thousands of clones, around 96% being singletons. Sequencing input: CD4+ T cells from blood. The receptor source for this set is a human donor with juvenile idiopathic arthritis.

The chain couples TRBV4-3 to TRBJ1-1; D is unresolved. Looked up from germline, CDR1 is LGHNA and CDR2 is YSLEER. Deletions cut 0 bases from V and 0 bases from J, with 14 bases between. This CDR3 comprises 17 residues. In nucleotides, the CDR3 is TGCGCCAGCAGCCAAGATTTACAAATCTCGTTGAACACTGAAGCTTTCTTT. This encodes CASSQDLQISLNTEAFF.

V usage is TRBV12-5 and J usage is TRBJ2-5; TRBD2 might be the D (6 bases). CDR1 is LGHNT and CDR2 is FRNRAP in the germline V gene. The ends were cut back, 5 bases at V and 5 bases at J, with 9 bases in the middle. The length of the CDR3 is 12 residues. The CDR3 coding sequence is TGTGCTAGTGGTACGGAGGGGGAGACCCAGTACTTC. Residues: CASGTEGETQYF.

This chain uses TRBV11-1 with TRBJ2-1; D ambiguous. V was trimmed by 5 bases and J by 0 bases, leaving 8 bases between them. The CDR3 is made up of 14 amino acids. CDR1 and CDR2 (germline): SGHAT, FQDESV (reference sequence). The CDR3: CASSLSSSYNEQFF. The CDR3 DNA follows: TGTGCCAGCAGCCTTTCCAGCTCCTACAATGAGCAGTTCTTC.

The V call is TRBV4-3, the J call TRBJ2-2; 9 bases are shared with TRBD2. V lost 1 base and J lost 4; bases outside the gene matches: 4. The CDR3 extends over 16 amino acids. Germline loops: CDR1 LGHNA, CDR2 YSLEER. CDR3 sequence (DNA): TGCGCCAGCAGCCAAGTTCTAGCGGGGCCCACCGGGGAGCTGTTTTTT. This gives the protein CASSQVLAGPTGELFF.

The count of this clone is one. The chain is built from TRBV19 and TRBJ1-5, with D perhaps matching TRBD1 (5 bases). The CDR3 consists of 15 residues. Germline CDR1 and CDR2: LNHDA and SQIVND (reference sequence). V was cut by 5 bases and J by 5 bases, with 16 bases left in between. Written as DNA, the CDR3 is TGTGCCAGTAGTGTCCCGCGGGGCAGGGATCAGCCCCAGCATTTT. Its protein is CASSVPRGRDQPQHF.

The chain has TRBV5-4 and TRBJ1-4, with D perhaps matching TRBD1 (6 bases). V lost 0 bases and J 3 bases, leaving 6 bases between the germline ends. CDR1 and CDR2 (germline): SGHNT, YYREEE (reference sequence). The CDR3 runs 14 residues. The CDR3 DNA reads TGTGCCAGCAGCTTGGGACAGGCTAATGAAAAACTGTTTTTT. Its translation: CASSLGQANEKLFF.

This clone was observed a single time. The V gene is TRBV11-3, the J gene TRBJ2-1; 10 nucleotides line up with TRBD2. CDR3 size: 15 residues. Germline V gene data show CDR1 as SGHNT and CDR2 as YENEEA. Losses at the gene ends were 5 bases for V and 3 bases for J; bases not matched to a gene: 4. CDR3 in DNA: TGTGCCAGCAGCCGATCTAGCGGGGGCTACAATGAGCAGTTCTTC. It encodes CASSRSSGGYNEQFF.

CDR3 residues: CASSLAGQGVTGELFF. The CDR3 bases are TGCGCCAGCAGCTTGGCGGGACAGGGTGTGACCGGGGAGCTGTTTTTT. V and J are TRBV5-1 and TRBJ2-2, with TRBD1 identical over 9 bases. With 0 bases clipped from V and 5 bases from J, the junction kept 5 bases outside the gene matches. Germline V gives CDR1 SGHRS, CDR2 YFSETQ. CDR3 length equals 16 residues.

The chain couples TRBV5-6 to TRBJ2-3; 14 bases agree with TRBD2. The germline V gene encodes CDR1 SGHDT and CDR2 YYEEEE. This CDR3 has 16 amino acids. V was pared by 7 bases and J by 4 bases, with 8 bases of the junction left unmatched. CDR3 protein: CASLTSGGALADTQYF. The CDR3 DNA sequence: TGTGCCAGCTTGACTAGCGGGGGGGCCCTGGCAGATACGCAGTATTTT.

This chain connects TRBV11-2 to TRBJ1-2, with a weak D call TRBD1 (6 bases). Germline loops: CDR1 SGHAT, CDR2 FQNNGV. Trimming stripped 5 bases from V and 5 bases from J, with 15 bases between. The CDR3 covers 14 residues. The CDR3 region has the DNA TGTGCCAGCAGCCCGGGGGGGCGCGAGTATGGCTACACCTTC. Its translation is CASSPGGREYGYTF.

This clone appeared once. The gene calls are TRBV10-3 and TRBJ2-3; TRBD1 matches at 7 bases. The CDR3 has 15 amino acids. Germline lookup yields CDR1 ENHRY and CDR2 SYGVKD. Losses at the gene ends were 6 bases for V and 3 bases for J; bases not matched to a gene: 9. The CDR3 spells CAISPDREATDTQYF. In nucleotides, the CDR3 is TGTGCCATCAGCCCAGACAGGGAAGCGACAGATACGCAGTATTTT.

The CDR3 region has the DNA TGTGCCAGTGGGGAGGGGTCCGAGACCCAGTACTTC. Amino acid sequence: CASGEGSETQYF. The rearrangement links TRBV27 to TRBJ2-5, with 7 bases lining up with TRBD2. The CDR3 loop spans 12 amino acids. Germline V gene lookup returns CDR1 MNHEY and CDR2 SMNVEV (reference sequence). V lost 9 bases and J lost 5; bases outside the gene matches: 6.

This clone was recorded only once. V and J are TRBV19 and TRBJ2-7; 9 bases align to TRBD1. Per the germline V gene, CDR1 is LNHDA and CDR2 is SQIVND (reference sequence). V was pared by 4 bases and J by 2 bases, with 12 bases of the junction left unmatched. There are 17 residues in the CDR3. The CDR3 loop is CASSRQLGQGNTYEQYF. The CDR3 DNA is TGTGCCAGTAGTAGACAACTTGGACAGGGGAACACCTACGAGCAGTACTTC. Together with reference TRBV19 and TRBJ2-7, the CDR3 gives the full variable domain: DGGITQSPKYLFRKEGQNVTLSCEQNLNHDAMYWYRQDPGQGLRLIYYSQIVNDFQKGDIAEGYSVSREKKESFPLTVTSAQKNPTAFYLCASSRQLGQGNTYEQYFGPGTRLTVT.

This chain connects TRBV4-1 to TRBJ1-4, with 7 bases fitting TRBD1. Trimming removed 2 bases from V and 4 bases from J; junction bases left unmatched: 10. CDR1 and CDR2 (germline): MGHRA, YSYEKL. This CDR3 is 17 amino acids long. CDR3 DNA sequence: TGCGCCAGCAGCCAATTTGTTACCGGGACAGTTAATGAAAAACTGTTTTTT. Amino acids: CASSQFVTGTVNEKLFF.

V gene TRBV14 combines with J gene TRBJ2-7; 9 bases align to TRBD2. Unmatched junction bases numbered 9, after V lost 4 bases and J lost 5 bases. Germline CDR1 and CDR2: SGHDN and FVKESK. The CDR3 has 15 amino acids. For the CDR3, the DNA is TGTGCCAGCAGCCGCCGCGGCGGGGGGGCGGACGAGCAGTACTTC. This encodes CASSRRGGGADEQYF.

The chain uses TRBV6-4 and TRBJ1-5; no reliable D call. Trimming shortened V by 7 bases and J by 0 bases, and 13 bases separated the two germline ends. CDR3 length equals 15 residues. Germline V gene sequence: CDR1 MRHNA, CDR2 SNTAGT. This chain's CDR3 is CASKTPGSSNQPQHF. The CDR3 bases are TGTGCCAGCAAAACCCCGGGATCTAGCAATCAGCCCCAGCATTTT.

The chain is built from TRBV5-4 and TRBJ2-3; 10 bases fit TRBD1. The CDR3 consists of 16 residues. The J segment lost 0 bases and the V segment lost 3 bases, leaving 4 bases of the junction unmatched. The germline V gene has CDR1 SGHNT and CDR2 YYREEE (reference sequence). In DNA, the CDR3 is TGTGCCAGCAGCTCGGGACAGGGGTATAGCACAGATACGCAGTATTTT. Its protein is CASSSGQGYSTDTQYF.

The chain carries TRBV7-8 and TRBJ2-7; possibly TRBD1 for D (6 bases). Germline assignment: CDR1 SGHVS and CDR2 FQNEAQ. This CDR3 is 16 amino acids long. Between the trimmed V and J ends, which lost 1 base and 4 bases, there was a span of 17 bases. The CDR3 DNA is TGTGCCAGCAGCTTAGAGAGTACTGCAGGGGTTTACGAGCAGTACTTC. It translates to CASSLESTAGVYEQYF.

The CDR3 spells CASSFGGLDQPQHF. The CDR3 region has the DNA TGTGCCAGCAGCTTTGGAGGGCTCGATCAGCCCCAGCATTTT. This chain links TRBV7-2 with TRBJ1-5; D gene ambiguous. The length of the CDR3 is 14 residues. Trimming removed 3 bases at V and 5 bases at J, with 11 bases between. From germline, CDR1 is SGHTA and CDR2 FQGNSA.

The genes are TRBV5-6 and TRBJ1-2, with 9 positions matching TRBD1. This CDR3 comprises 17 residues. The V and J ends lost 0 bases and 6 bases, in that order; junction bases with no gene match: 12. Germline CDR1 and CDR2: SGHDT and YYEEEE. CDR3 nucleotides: TGTGCCAGCAGCTTGGGAAGGGACAGGGAATGGAGTGATGGCTACACCTTC. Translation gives CASSLGRDREWSDGYTF.

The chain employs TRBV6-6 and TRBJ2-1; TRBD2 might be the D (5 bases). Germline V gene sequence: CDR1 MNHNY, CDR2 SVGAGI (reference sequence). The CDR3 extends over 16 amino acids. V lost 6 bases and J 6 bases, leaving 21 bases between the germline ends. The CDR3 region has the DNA TGTGCCAGCAGCCGAGGCCTAGCCCGCTTGGTCAATGAGCAGTTCTTC. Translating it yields CASSRGLARLVNEQFF.

CDR3 region: CAWSKTGGWTSGNTIYF. In DNA form, the CDR3 reads TGTGCCTGGAGCAAAACAGGGGGCTGGACCTCTGGAAACACCATATATTTT. The chain links TRBV30 to TRBJ1-3, with 9 positions matching TRBD1. The ends lost 3 bases at V and 0 bases at J; junction bases unmatched: 9. The germline CDR1 and CDR2 sequences are GTSNPN and SVGIG (reference sequence). This CDR3 region has 17 residues.